A single sample gave rise to the 31 T cell receptor beta chains below, sequenced in a study of T cell repertoires in cytomegalovirus infection. Via MiXCR, TCRdb re-called the reads, giving one row per CDR3 protein. The table includes roughly 180,000 distinct CDR3 sequences, roughly 28% detected once. The sample comprised PBMCs. The receptors derive from a human donor in good health (CMV status not recorded). Some clones in this sample may be carry-over from other donors' samples.

The chain recombines TRBV7-3 with TRBJ1-2; D possibly corresponds to TRBD1 (5 bases). Trimming removed 4 bases from V and 4 bases from J, with 16 bases in between. Germline V gene data show CDR1 as SGHTA and CDR2 as FQGTGA. The CDR3 length is 15 residues. The CDR3 sequence: CASSSGPDDIYGYTF. In DNA form, the CDR3 reads TGTGCCAGCAGCTCGGGACCAGACGATATCTATGGCTACACCTTC. Filled out from reference TRBV7-3 and TRBJ1-2, the complete variable domain reads GAGVSQTPSNKVTEKGKYVELRCDPISGHTALYWYRQSLGQGPEFLIYFQGTGAADDSGLPNDRFFAVRPEGSVSTLKIQRTERGDSAVYLCASSSGPDDIYGYTFGSGTRLTVV.

This chain links TRBV20-1 with TRBJ1-2; 8 nucleotides agree with TRBD1. V shed 1 base and J 8 bases; nucleotides not matched to a gene: 12. The length of the CDR3 is 15 residues. Per germline, CDR1 DFQATT and CDR2 SNEGSKA (reference sequence). The CDR3 reads CSARGQGTPLSGYTF. CDR3 bases: TGCAGTGCTAGAGGACAGGGGACCCCTCTGAGCGGCTACACCTTC.

The J gene is TRBJ2-7, the V gene TRBV7-2; D may be TRBD1 (6 bases). With 4 bases removed from V and 0 bases from J, the gap between germline ends came to 10 bases. This CDR3 is built from 14 residues. CDR1 and CDR2 (germline): SGHTA, FQGNSA. The CDR3 sequence is CASSSNRDSYEQYF. CDR3 DNA: TGTGCCAGCAGCTCAAACAGGGACTCCTACGAGCAGTACTTC.

The chain recombines TRBV4-3 with TRBJ1-4, with D perhaps TRBD1 (5 bases). This CDR3 is built from 15 residues. In germline, CDR1 is LGHNA, CDR2 YSLEER. V was trimmed by 8 bases and J by 6 bases, leaving 19 bases between them. The CDR3 nucleotides are TGCGCCAGCTCCGAGGAAGGGGTTGGCGATGAAAAACTGTTTTTT. This translates into CASSEEGVGDEKLFF.

This clonotype has a handful of counts. The chain has TRBV4-3 and TRBJ1-4; D is possibly TRBD1 (5 bases). The CDR3 contains 16 residues. Germline V gene lookup returns CDR1 LGHNA and CDR2 YSLEER. V dropped 0 bases and J dropped 8 bases, with 16 bases sitting between them. In DNA, the CDR3 is TGCGCCAGCAGCCAAGATTGGACATCCTCGGGGGAAAAACTGTTTTTT. Residues: CASSQDWTSSGEKLFF.

The rearrangement uses TRBV6-2 or TRBV6-3 and TRBJ2-3; 7 nucleotides line up with TRBD1. CDR1 and CDR2 (germline): MNHEY, SVGEGT. The CDR3 is 14 residues long. V shed 5 bases and J 2 bases; nucleotides not matched to a gene: 4. CDR3 sequence (DNA): TGTGCCAGCAGTAGACAGGGATCCACAGATACGCAGTATTTT. Encoded protein: CASSRQGSTDTQYF.

The chain recombines TRBV2 with TRBJ2-3, with 11 bases aligning to TRBD2. Trimming took 7 bases from V and 3 from J; bases not matched to a gene: 9. The CDR3 has 16 residues. The germline gives CDR1 SNHLY, CDR2 FYNNEI. In DNA, the CDR3 is TGTGCCAGCAAAATTAGCGGGGGGGGTGGAACAGATACGCAGTATTTT. It translates to CASKISGGGGTDTQYF.

The chain has TRBV5-1 and TRBJ2-3; D is possibly TRBD1 (5 bases). The germline V gene has CDR1 SGHRS and CDR2 YFSETQ. The CDR3 extends over 15 amino acids. V was pared by 2 bases and J by 2 bases, with 12 bases between. CDR3 in amino acids: CASSFGDSFTDTQYF. The CDR3, as DNA: TGCGCCAGCAGCTTCGGTGACAGTTTCACAGATACGCAGTATTTT.

This clonotype was seen many times. CDR3 sequence: CASSFGYGYTF. In DNA, the CDR3 is TGTGCCAGCAGCTTTGGGTATGGCTACACCTTC. V is TRBV7-9 and J is TRBJ1-2; D is ambiguous. Germline assignment: CDR1 SEHNR and CDR2 FQNEAQ (reference sequence). The CDR3 is 11 residues long. Trimming pared 3 bases from V and 5 bases from J, leaving 4 bases between. The variable domain in full, completed from reference TRBV7-9 and TRBJ1-2, reads DTGVSQNPRHKITKRGQNVTFRCDPISEHNRLYWYRQTLGQGPEFLTYFQNEAQLEKSRLLSDRFSAERPKGSFSTLEIQRTEQGDSAMYLCASSFGYGYTFGSGTRLTVV.

The genes are TRBV5-1 and TRBJ2-5; 9 nucleotides agree with TRBD1. There are 16 residues in the CDR3. V gave up 3 bases and J gave up 1 base; unmatched junction bases: 7. Per the germline V gene, CDR1 is SGHRS and CDR2 is YFSETQ. The CDR3 DNA sequence: TGCGCCAGCAGCTCAGGACAGGGGATGGTCCAAGAGACCCAGTACTTC. Translated, it gives CASSSGQGMVQETQYF.

This clonotype was observed at least ten times. The chain couples TRBV7-2 to TRBJ2-2; the D is unclear. Germline V lookup: CDR1 SGHTA, CDR2 FQGNSA. Trimming removed 4 bases from V and 4 bases from J, with 10 bases in between. This CDR3 comprises 14 residues. The CDR3 is CASSSRLGTGELFF. DNA for the CDR3: TGTGCCAGCAGCTCAAGACTCGGCACCGGGGAGCTGTTTTTT.

This clonotype occurred many times. The chain is built from TRBV7-8 and TRBJ2-2, with D maybe TRBD1 (6 bases). Trimming took 5 bases from V and 1 from J, leaving 11 bases between them. Germline V gives CDR1 SGHVS, CDR2 FQNEAQ. The CDR3 is made up of 15 amino acids. In nucleotides, the CDR3 is TGTGCCAGCAGCCCAGTGGGACAGAACACCGGGGAGCTGTTTTTT. Translating it yields CASSPVGQNTGELFF.

This clonotype was seen a few times. V gene TRBV6-5 combines with J gene TRBJ1-1; D perhaps matches TRBD1 (5 bases). CDR1 MNHEY and CDR2 SVGAGI come from the germline V gene. Deletions cut 0 bases from V and 7 bases from J, with 15 bases between. The CDR3 is 15 amino acids. CDR3 in amino acids: CASSYSRDHQFEAFF. The CDR3 DNA reads TGTGCCAGCAGTTACTCACGGGACCATCAGTTTGAAGCTTTCTTT.

This clonotype was recorded many times. V gene TRBV7-2 combines with J gene TRBJ1-4; tentatively, D is TRBD1 (6 bases). Germline CDR1 reads SGHTA; CDR2 reads FQGNSA. The CDR3 is 16 amino acids. V was shortened by 4 bases and J by 3 bases, with 15 bases between the two germline ends. This CDR3 is CASSSDTGIANEKLFF. CDR3 sequence (DNA): TGTGCCAGCAGCTCAGATACAGGGATTGCTAATGAAAAACTGTTTTTT. Full variable domain (remainder filled in from reference TRBV7-2 and TRBJ1-4): GAGVSQSPSNKVTEKGKDVELRCDPISGHTALYWYRQSLGQGLEFLIYFQGNSAPDKSGLPSDRFSAERTGGSVSTLTIQRTQQEDSAVYLCASSSDTGIANEKLFFGSGTQLSVL.

This clonotype was detected a few times. The V call is TRBV7-2, the J call TRBJ2-2; 8 bases map to TRBD2. The V gene's germline CDR1 is SGHTA and CDR2 FQGNSA. This CDR3 region has 15 residues. The trim removed 5 bases at V and 7 bases at J, leaving 9 bases unmatched. The CDR3 DNA follows: TGTGCCAGCAGCCCCGGGGGGGGCCTCGGCGGGGAGCTGTTTTTT. This sequence encodes CASSPGGGLGGELFF.

This clonotype showed up many times. This chain connects TRBV2 to TRBJ2-1; 8 positions match TRBD2. The germline CDR1 and CDR2 sequences are SNHLY and FYNNEI. CDR3 length: 15 amino acids. The V gene end was trimmed by 7 bases and the J gene end by 8 bases; junction bases not matched to a gene: 13. The DNA for the CDR3 is TGTGCCAGCAATCGGGGGGGGCGGAAAAGGGATGAGCAGTTCTTC. It translates to CASNRGGRKRDEQFF. Complete variable domain (other parts from reference TRBV2 and TRBJ2-1): EPEVTQTPSHQVTQMGQEVILRCVPISNHLYFYWYRQILGQKVEFLVSFYNNEISEKSEIFDDQFSVERPDGSNFTLKIRSTKLEDSAMYFCASNRGGRKRDEQFFGPGTRLTVL.

This clonotype turned up a few times. This rearrangement joins TRBV14 to TRBJ1-6; a weak D match, TRBD1 (5 bases). The CDR3 has 16 amino acids. Trimming pared 0 bases from V and 7 bases from J, leaving 13 bases between. CDR1 and CDR2 from the germline V gene are SGHDN and FVKESK. CDR3 sequence (DNA): TGTGCCAGCAGCCAAGATTTTCAGGGAGGCAATTCACCCCTCCACTTT. This translates into CASSQDFQGGNSPLHF. Complete variable domain (other parts from reference TRBV14 and TRBJ1-6): EAGVTQFPSHSVIEKGQTVTLRCDPISGHDNLYWYRRVMGKEIKFLLHFVKESKQDESGMPNNRFLAERTGGTYSTLKVQPAELEDSGVYFCASSQDFQGGNSPLHFGNGTRLTVT.

There are a few counts of this clonotype. The chain joins TRBV12-3 or TRBV12-4 to TRBJ2-3; maybe TRBD1 (6 bases). V shed 5 bases and J shed 1 base, with 10 bases lying between them. The CDR3 has 14 amino acids. The chain's CDR3 is CASSPGTRTDTQYF. DNA of the CDR3: TGTGCCAGCAGTCCCGGGACACGCACAGATACGCAGTATTTT.

Remarks on this clonotype: A single base separates this from a much larger clone, so it may be a read error. The chain joins TRBV7-2 to TRBJ2-5; 7 bases match TRBD2. The CDR3 is made up of 15 amino acids. The trim removed 1 base at V and 2 bases at J, leaving 4 bases unmatched. Germline lookup yields CDR1 SGHTA and CDR2 FQGNSA. CDR3 region: CASSLVTSIQETQYF. CDR3 bases: TGTGCCAGCAGCTTAGTGACTAGCATACAAGAGACCCAGTACTTC.

This chain joins TRBV6-2 or TRBV6-3 and TRBJ2-7, with 14 bases aligning to TRBD2. Germline V gene data show CDR1 as MNHEY and CDR2 as SVGEGT. The CDR3 is 23 residues long. The V and J ends lost 5 bases and 2 bases, in that order; junction bases with no gene match: 26. CDR3 nucleotide sequence: TGTGCCAGCAGTGCTATCGGGACTAGCGGGGGCCGTTTCGCACCCAAAAATCCCTACGAGCAGTACTTC. This encodes CASSAIGTSGGRFAPKNPYEQYF.

The chain carries TRBV12-3 or TRBV12-4 and TRBJ2-1, with a possible D match to TRBD2 (5 bases). CDR3 size: 14 residues. Trimming took off 5 bases at V and 7 bases at J, with 15 bases between the two ends. In nucleotides, the CDR3 is TGTGCCAGCAGTCCCCCCCCTAGCTTTAATGAGCAGTTCTTC. It encodes CASSPPPSFNEQFF.

A few counts support this clonotype. The rearrangement links TRBV7-8 to TRBJ1-2; perhaps TRBD1 as D (6 bases). CDR1 and CDR2 (germline): SGHVS, FQNEAQ. V was clipped by 1 base and J by 1 base, with 10 bases between them. The CDR3 spans 15 residues. In DNA, the CDR3 is TGTGCCAGCAGCTTAGAACAGGGCTATAACTATGGCTACACCTTC. This sequence encodes CASSLEQGYNYGYTF.

This clonotype was observed a few times. This chain connects TRBV29-1 to TRBJ2-7; 7 bases line up with TRBD1. The CDR3 runs 16 residues. Germline V lookup: CDR1 SQVTM, CDR2 ANQGSEA. Trimming cost V 5 bases and J 4 bases; bases outside gene matches: 17. As DNA, the CDR3 is TGCAGCGTTTCAAGGGCAGGGGGTCTCCTAGGGTACGAGCAGTACTTC. Translating gives CSVSRAGGLLGYEQYF.

The chain has TRBV7-9 and TRBJ1-5, with D possibly being TRBD1 (5 bases). From germline, CDR1 is SEHNR and CDR2 FQNEAQ (reference sequence). V was clipped by 1 base and J by 5 bases, with 12 bases between them. The CDR3 contains 15 residues. The CDR3 DNA reads TGTGCCAGCAGCTTAGAGGTCCAGGGAGATCAGCCCCAGCATTTT. Amino acids: CASSLEVQGDQPQHF.

This sequence joins TRBV18 and TRBJ1-2; 9 positions agree with TRBD1. V was pared by 3 bases and J by 6 bases, with 8 bases of the junction left unmatched. The germline gives CDR1 KGHSH, CDR2 LQKENI. The CDR3 has 15 residues. The CDR3 nucleotides read TGTGCCAGCTCACCTGAGGGACAGGGTTATGATGGCTACACCTTC. Translating gives CASSPEGQGYDGYTF.

On this clonotype: This may stem from a read error, because a much larger clone lies one nucleotide away. The gene calls are TRBV7-2 and TRBJ2-7, with 11 bases aligning to TRBD1. The CDR3 is made up of 16 amino acids. The V gene end was trimmed by 6 bases and the J gene end by 0 bases; junction bases not matched to a gene: 7. From germline, CDR1 is SGHTA and CDR2 FQGNSA. The CDR3 DNA is TGTGCCAGCAGTTTTGTCGGGACAGGGGGCTCCTACGAGCAGTACTTC. Encoded protein: CASSFVGTGGSYEQYF.

The chain recombines TRBV6-1 with TRBJ1-1; no reliable D call. The CDR3 is 14 amino acids. V lost 6 bases and J 4 bases, leaving 15 bases between the germline ends. Germline V gene lookup returns CDR1 MNHNS and CDR2 SASEGT. CDR3 sequence reads: CASRPPRVRTEAFF. The CDR3 DNA sequence: TGTGCCAGCAGGCCGCCGAGGGTGCGCACTGAAGCTTTCTTT.

This clonotype was found a few times. The chain couples TRBV6-5 to TRBJ2-7; D is ambiguous. Per germline, CDR1 MNHEY and CDR2 SVGAGI. Deletions cut 6 bases from V and 3 bases from J, with 9 bases between. The CDR3 has 12 amino acids. The DNA for the CDR3 is TGTGCCAGCAGCTTTGGACGCTACGAGCAGTACTTC. Translating gives CASSFGRYEQYF.

The V and J genes are TRBV28 and TRBJ2-7, with no clear D. This CDR3 has 15 residues. The germline CDR1 and CDR2 sequences are MDHEN and SYDVKM. The V end was cut by 2 bases, the J end by 1 base, with 12 bases between. CDR3 protein: CASSLLGLDSYEQYF. CDR3 DNA: TGTGCCAGCAGTTTACTAGGGCTGGATTCCTACGAGCAGTACTTC.

This clonotype was counted only a few times. The CDR3 sequence: CASNRGGVGDTEAFF. The CDR3 DNA sequence: TGTGCCAGCAACCGGGGAGGTGTTGGGGACACTGAAGCTTTCTTT. J is TRBJ1-1 and V is TRBV9; D gene unclear. Germline CDR1 reads SGDLS; CDR2 reads YYNGEE. The CDR3 totals 15 residues. V dropped 6 bases and J dropped 3 bases, with 18 bases sitting between them.

This clonotype was counted many times. J is TRBJ2-7 and V is TRBV7-2; TRBD2 is a possible D gene (6 bases). CDR3 length: 15 residues. Germline CDR1 SGHTA, CDR2 FQGNSA. V was trimmed by 4 bases and J by 3 bases, leaving 16 bases between them. The CDR3 DNA is TGTGCCAGCAGCTACCTCCGGGCGGGAAACTACGAGCAGTACTTC. Translation: CASSYLRAGNYEQYF.